The clone carrying this TCR beta chain was counted between two and nine times. Isolated RNA was reverse transcribed in full, so expressed TCRB transcripts were sequenced. TCRdb's table, derived via immunoSEQ multiplex PCR, lists solely in-frame clones and lacks some. The data show 860,000 or so clones, with roughly 17% seen just once and 0.02% to 0.025% held by the top ten. The data derive from a study of beta chain features in type 1 diabetes. Central memory, naive, regulatory and stem cell-like memory CD4+ cells were sorted by CD45RO/CCR7/CD25/CD127/CD95/CD27. V was trimmed by 3 bases and J by 9 bases, leaving 15 bases between them. The germline V gene has CDR1 SGHDT and CDR2 YYEEEE. The length of the CDR3 is 13 residues.

The rearrangement links TRBV5-6 to TRBJ1-1; no clear D gene. The sequence was obtained from a woman between 18 and 29 years old in good health. Source material: naive CD4+ T cells from blood. The CDR3, as DNA: TGTGCCAGCAGCTATTTCGTTCAGCCCCAAGCTTTCTTT. It yields the protein CASSYFVQPQAFF. Complete variable domain (other parts from reference TRBV5-6 and TRBJ1-1): DAGVTQSPTHLIKTRGQQVTLRCSPKSGHDTVSWYQQALGQGPQFIFQYYEEEERQRGNFPDRFSGHQFPNYSSELNVNALLLGDSALYLCASSYFVQPQAFFGQGTRLTVV.